Reported below is one TCR beta chain. The antigen is undetermined. This sample is part of a study of monozygotic twins with cystic fibrosis. Trimming left V 6 bases short and J 3 bases short, with 14 bases between. There are 14 residues in the CDR3. CDR1 is SNHLY, CDR2 FYNNEI, per germline. Findings and limits, study-wide: Clonality was generally low (median roughly 0.01), higher in the most severe patients. Co-twins had the most similar V usage for 13 of 16 pairs, J for 8.

Libraries were prepared by immunoSEQ multiplex PCR; TCRdb keeps only in-frame clonotypes and omits some of them. Counted here are 25,000 to 30,000 clones, around 96% occurring once; the ten biggest clones make up roughly 2.5%. V is TRBV2 and J is TRBJ2-5; D is perhaps TRBD2 (6 bases). Sequencing was carried out using blood. The origin of this receptor is a girl aged 2 to 9 with cystic fibrosis. In nucleotides, the CDR3 is TGTGCCAGCAGGGACGGGGGATTCGAAGAGACCCAGTACTTC. Its translation: CASRDGGFEETQYF.